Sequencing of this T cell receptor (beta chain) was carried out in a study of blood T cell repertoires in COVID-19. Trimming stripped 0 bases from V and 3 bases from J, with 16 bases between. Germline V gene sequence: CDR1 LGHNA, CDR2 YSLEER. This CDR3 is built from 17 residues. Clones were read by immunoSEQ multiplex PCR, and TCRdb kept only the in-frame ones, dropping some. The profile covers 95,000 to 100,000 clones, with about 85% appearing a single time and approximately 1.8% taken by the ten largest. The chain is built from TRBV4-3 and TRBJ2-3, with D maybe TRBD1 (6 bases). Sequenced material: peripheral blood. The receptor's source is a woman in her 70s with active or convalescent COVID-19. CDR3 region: CASSQDIGAGVTDTQYF. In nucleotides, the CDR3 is TGCGCCAGCAGCCAAGATATTGGGGCAGGGGTTACAGATACGCAGTATTTT.